This TCR beta chain appears in the sequencing data of a study of blood T cell repertoires in COVID-19 (dated by TCRdb to about 2020). For context, the study as a whole: Samples covering the acute and convalescent phases of COVID-19 were provided by collaborators in the United States, Italy and Spain. The repertoires were released in a freely available public database intended as a resource for research on the immune response to SARS-CoV-2. Deeply sampled blood TCRbeta repertoires from subjects exposed to, actively infected with, or recovered from COVID-19 were included in the dataset. The prospective study material was composed of cDNA or gDNA derived from T cells, B-cell-depleted T cells, or PBMCs. Sample metadata almost always included a de-identified subject ID, COVID-19 status, age in years and sex. The samples were drawn from two sources: the first 160 participants of the ongoing ImmuneRACE study, and 950 to 1,500 subjects contributed by 6 global collaborators. Where available, HLA class I and class II types were taken from metadata supplied by the sample provider and were not determined by assay-based typing. General study outcomes and caveats: How much clinical and demographic metadata was included differed by source and by participant, and the metadata was provided uncurated.

Trimming at the junction amounts to 7 bases on V and 0 bases on J, and the germline ends lie 12 bases apart. Sequences LNHDA (CDR1) and SQIVND (CDR2) are obtained from the germline V gene (reference sequence). The cysteine opens and the phenylalanine closes a CDR3 of 15 amino acids. The only DNA kept is the CDR3, 45 bases in frame from the first base. In the case of this clone: Its antigen target is currently unknown. Base qualities are not provided; no much larger clone lies one nucleotide away.

TCRbeta CDR3 regions were amplified from genomic DNA using the immunoSEQ Assay, a bias-controlled multiplex PCR. From the authors' description of their analysis: The number of nucleated cells in each sample was estimated by amplification of reference gene primers within the assay. To quantify the absolute abundance of each unique TCRbeta CDR3 rearrangement, sequence reads were collapsed and filtered. For each sample, productive Simpson clonality was calculated by taking the square root of Simpson's diversity index across productive rearrangements. The clones in this table, taken by TCRdb from immuneACCESS, are in-frame only. Not every clone is retained; where verified, under half of the shortfall comes from an unresolved V gene, and the cause of the rest is unknown. V and J calls and clone size follow that table, whereas D and trimming were derived from the DNA. The sample table shows tens of thousands of clones, and around 84% are seen once. Of the sample, 20% to 25% falls within the top ten clones.

Whole blood was collected in K2EDTA tubes by collaborating institutions according to the institutions' own protocols. For TCRbeta analysis, collaborators shipped samples as frozen whole blood, isolated PBMCs, or DNA extracted from either of those sample types. The source is a woman aged 80 or over in a cohort sampled during active or convalescent COVID-19. This chain is built from TRBV19 and TRBJ2-2, with a tentative D gene TRBD2 over 6 matching bases. The sample comprised peripheral blood. The encoded CDR3 is CASKSQRANTGELFF. The DNA reads as follows: TGTGCCAGTAAGTCGCAGCGGGCGAACACCGGGGAGCTGTTTTTT.